These 17 T cell receptor beta chains came from one sample sequenced in a study of T-cell reconstitution after alpha-beta-depleted transplantation in children. The TCRbeta library was prepared with unique molecular identifiers. TCRdb re-called the PCR reads through MiXCR, storing one row per CDR3 protein. The repertoire holds hundreds of thousands of distinct CDR3 sequences, approximately 7.3% seen once, with approximately 8.6% in the top ten. No antigens are known for them. General observations from the study: At one year after transplant, newly produced T cells mostly accounted for T-cell counts and diversity.

The sample consisted of peripheral blood, taken 360 days after TCRalphabeta/CD19-depleted stem cell transplant. The receptors come from a female patient aged 2 to 10 who had a stem cell transplant for Fanconi anemia, so the T cells may come from the graft donor.

Only a few counts were recorded for this clonotype. The chain combines TRBV25-1 with TRBJ2-4; D gene unclear. The germline V gene encodes CDR1 MGHDK and CDR2 SYGVNS. The CDR3 length is 13 residues. Trimming stripped 1 base from V and 4 bases from J, with 5 bases between. In DNA, the CDR3 is TGTGCCAGCAGTGAATCTGTGAAAAACATTCAGTACTTC. Translated, it gives CASSESVKNIQYF. Together with reference TRBV25-1 and TRBJ2-4, the CDR3 gives the full variable domain: EADIYQTPRYLVIGTGKKITLECSQTMGHDKMYWYQQDPGMELHLIHYSYGVNSTEKGDLSSESTVSRIRTEHFPLTLESARPSHTSQYLCASSESVKNIQYFGAGTRLSVL.

This clonotype came up a few times. The genes are TRBV4-3 and TRBJ1-6; TRBD1 might be the D (5 bases). Germline CDR1 reads LGHNA; CDR2 reads YSLEER. The ends were cut back, 1 base at V and 6 bases at J, with 16 bases in the middle. CDR3 length: 17 amino acids. The CDR3 sequence: CASSQGYIVQGNSPLHF. CDR3 bases: TGCGCCAGCAGCCAAGGGTATATCGTCCAGGGTAATTCACCCCTCCACTTT.

This clonotype was counted at least ten times. The chain employs TRBV28 and TRBJ2-7; a weak D match, TRBD1 (6 bases). Germline V CDR1 and CDR2: MDHEN, SYDVKM. The V end was cut by 5 bases, the J end by 6 bases, with 17 bases between. This CDR3 comprises 14 residues. The chain's CDR3 is CASSLPQGMGEQYF. The DNA of the CDR3 is TGTGCCAGCAGTCTCCCACAGGGTATGGGCGAGCAGTACTTC.

In this sample, this clonotype turned up a few times. In DNA, the CDR3 is TGCAGTGCTAGAGATAAGACTAGCCCGAGCGTGTACGAGCAGTACTTC. Translation gives CSARDKTSPSVYEQYF. This chain joins TRBV20-1 and TRBJ2-7, with 7 bases fitting TRBD2. CDR3 size: 16 residues. The germline CDR1 and CDR2 sequences are DFQATT and SNEGSKA (reference sequence). The V gene end was trimmed by 0 bases and the J gene end by 4 bases; junction bases not matched to a gene: 12.

This clonotype has ten or more counts. The chain uses TRBV6-1 and TRBJ2-7, with unresolved D. Germline assignment: CDR1 MNHNS and CDR2 SASEGT. The length of the CDR3 is 15 residues. V was clipped by 7 bases and J by 4 bases, with 20 bases between them. The chain's CDR3 is CASIAENLTIYEQYF. CDR3 nucleotides: TGTGCCAGCATCGCAGAGAACCTTACAATTTACGAGCAGTACTTC.

The chain employs TRBV2 and TRBJ2-7, with 7 bases matching TRBD1. Germline-derived CDR1 and CDR2 are SNHLY and FYNNEI. The CDR3 runs 13 residues. Trimming at V came to 10 bases and at J to 1 base, leaving 7 bases not matched to a gene. This chain's CDR3 is CATQGDSSYEQYV. The CDR3 coding sequence is TGTGCCACGCAGGGGGACAGTTCCTACGAGCAGTACGTC.

This clonotype turned up a few times. V is TRBV10-1 and J is TRBJ1-1, with D possibly being TRBD1 (5 bases). The CDR3 runs 16 residues. In germline, CDR1 is WNHNN, CDR2 SYGVQD (reference sequence). Trimming shortened V by 2 bases and J by 0 bases, and 13 bases separated the two germline ends. CDR3 amino acids: CASSEEGRPMNTEAFF. CDR3 coding DNA: TGCGCCAGCAGTGAGGAGGGACGCCCGATGAACACTGAAGCTTTCTTT.

This clonotype has just one count. At one end, the junction sequence differs from germline, possibly due to a read error. V gene TRBV10-3 combines with J gene TRBJ1-5; 7 nucleotides align to TRBD1. CDR1 ENHRY and CDR2 SYGVKD come from the germline V gene. CDR3 length: 18 residues. The CDR3 is CTISRERDRLYSNQPQHF. In DNA form, the CDR3 reads TGTACCATCAGTCGAGAGCGGGACAGACTTTATAGCAATCAGCCCCAGCATTTT.

Many counts were recorded for this clonotype. The V and J genes are TRBV12-3 or TRBV12-4 and TRBJ2-1; 10 nucleotides agree with TRBD2. This CDR3 region has 14 residues. V lost 3 bases to trimming and J lost 7 bases; unmatched junction nucleotides: 3. The DNA for the CDR3 is TGTGCCAGCAGTTTTAGTAGCGGGAGGAATGAGCAGTTCTTC. Translated, it gives CASSFSSGRNEQFF.

This clonotype occurred many times. The gene calls are TRBV3-1 and TRBJ2-3, with D maybe TRBD1 (7 bases). Per the germline V gene, CDR1 is LGHDT and CDR2 is YNNKEL (reference sequence). Trimming shortened V by 4 bases and J by 3 bases, and 14 bases separated the two germline ends. CDR3 size: 15 residues. The CDR3: CASSPLTGRTDTQYF. CDR3 coding DNA: TGTGCCAGCAGCCCTTTGACAGGGAGGACAGATACGCAGTATTTT.

The rearrangement joins TRBV6-1 to TRBJ1-4; 9 nucleotides match TRBD1. The CDR3 is made up of 18 amino acids. V shed 2 bases, J shed 6 bases, and the junction held 13 bases outside the gene matches. The germline gives CDR1 MNHNS, CDR2 SASEGT. Here the CDR3 reads CASSERYTGTGIDEKLFF. The CDR3 DNA reads TGTGCCAGCAGTGAAAGGTATACCGGGACAGGGATTGATGAAAAACTGTTTTTT.

This clonotype was observed a handful of times. This chain connects TRBV11-2 to TRBJ2-7; maybe TRBD1 (5 bases). There are 12 residues in the CDR3. CDR1 and CDR2 from the germline V gene are SGHAT and FQNNGV. Trimming removed 5 bases at V and 0 bases at J, with 5 bases between. This CDR3 is CASSRGSYEQYV. CDR3 coding DNA: TGTGCCAGCAGCAGGGGCTCCTACGAGCAGTACGTC.

This clonotype was recorded many times. The chain carries TRBV5-1 and TRBJ2-7; possibly TRBD1 for D (6 bases). This CDR3 is built from 14 residues. Germline CDR1 and CDR2: SGHRS and YFSETQ. V dropped 0 bases and J dropped 2 bases, with 9 bases sitting between them. This CDR3 reads CASSLVTGPYEQYF. In DNA form, the CDR3 reads TGCGCCAGCAGCTTGGTGACAGGCCCCTACGAGCAGTACTTC.

This clonotype was detected many times. The chain links TRBV18 to TRBJ1-1, with D possibly TRBD1 on 6 matching bases. The CDR3 has 13 residues. CDR1 KGHSH and CDR2 LQKENI come from the germline V gene. V was pared by 2 bases and J by 4 bases, with 8 bases between. CDR3 nucleotides: TGTGCCAGCTCACCAGAGGGGGGCACTGAAGCTTTCTTT. The encoded protein is CASSPEGGTEAFF.

This clonotype was picked up many times. V and J are TRBV7-9 and TRBJ2-5, with D hard to call. CDR3 length equals 14 residues. The germline V gene encodes CDR1 SEHNR and CDR2 FQNEAQ (reference sequence). Trimming removed 2 bases from V and 1 base from J, with 8 bases in between. CDR3 sequence (DNA): TGTGCCAGCAGCTTAAGTAGAGGCCAAGAGACCCAGTACTTC. Residues: CASSLSRGQETQYF.

The table lists this clonotype with many counts. The chain joins TRBV7-9 to TRBJ2-7; TRBD2 aligns across 8 bases. The V gene's germline CDR1 is SEHNR and CDR2 FQNEAQ (reference sequence). Trimming removed 5 bases from V and 1 base from J; junction bases left unmatched: 4. The CDR3 has 14 amino acids. The CDR3 here is CASSHTSGSYEQYF. The CDR3 DNA reads as TGTGCCAGCAGCCATACTAGCGGATCCTACGAGCAGTACTTC.

The table lists this clonotype with many counts. The gene calls are TRBV12-3 or TRBV12-4 and TRBJ1-2; no clear D. Trimming stripped 2 bases from V and 8 bases from J, with 15 bases between. CDR3 length: 14 amino acids. The CDR3 DNA reads TGTGCCAGCAGTTTAATTTCATCAGGTGGCGGCTACACCTTC. Protein: CASSLISSGGGYTF.